This entry describes one T cell receptor (beta chain). Its antigen remains unknown. Sequencing was performed with immunoSEQ multiplex PCR; in TCRdb, only in-frame clones are kept and a portion is missing. The table shows 70,000 to 95,000 clones, with approximately 89% occurring only once. The sample originates from a study of T cell responses to AZD1222 COVID-19 vaccine. This CDR3 has 11 amino acids. Germline V gene data show CDR1 as LNHDA and CDR2 as SQIVND (reference sequence). Trimming removed 6 bases at V and 6 bases at J, with 5 bases between. The study's findings and limits: The study found vaccine-associated CD4 TCRs spanning spike, dominant at 160-218 and 743-854. After the peak T cell response, and only then, were repertoires sampled. Clonal diversity may have been underestimated in mostly white British donors.

The sample here was peripheral blood, taken on day 0 of MenACWY control vaccination. This chain joins TRBV19 and TRBJ2-2; no firm D call. The sequence came from an adult in good health. CDR3 in amino acids: CASSEAGELFF. The CDR3 DNA follows: TGTGCCAGTAGCGAGGCCGGGGAGCTGTTTTTT.